A selection of T cell receptor beta chains follows, all from one sample in a study of cytomegalovirus exposure and HLA in healthy donors. The table came from immunoSEQ multiplex PCR; TCRdb's copy has only in-frame clones and leaves some out. The sample has 60,000 or so clones, approximately 71% seen once. The sequenced sample consisted of PBMCs. The receptors stem from a woman aged 40 to 55 in good health and CMV-seropositive. Each CDR3 is given with its conserved first and last residue. The D gene is left open where the match is weak. Where a row states a size, it is once, few, many or the class of an expanded clone; other rows omit it.

d_call: .; j_call: TRBJ2-1; v_call: TRBV6-5; clone_size: .; cdr3_nt: TGTGCCAGCAGTGCGGGGTTCGGAGTTCCGAATGAGCAGTTCTTC; cdr3_aa: CASSAGFGVPNEQFF
d_call: .; j_call: TRBJ2-7; v_call: TRBV2; clone_size: .; cdr3_nt: TGTGCCAGCAGTGTAGGGCAGGGGGGCTACGAGCAGTACTTC; cdr3_aa: CASSVGQGGYEQYF
d_call: TRBD1; j_call: TRBJ2-6; v_call: TRBV9; clone_size: .; cdr3_nt: TGTGCCAGCAGCGGACAGGGGGCCGGGGCCAACGTCCTGACTTTC; cdr3_aa: CASSGQGAGANVLTF
d_call: .; j_call: TRBJ2-1; v_call: TRBV10-2; clone_size: once; cdr3_nt: TGCGCCAGCAGTGAGGCGTACAATGAGCAGTTCTTC; cdr3_aa: CASSEAYNEQFF
d_call: TRBD1; j_call: TRBJ1-2; v_call: TRBV7-3; clone_size: .; cdr3_nt: TGTGCCAGCAGCCCCCAACCGACAGGGGGTGGCTACACCTTC; cdr3_aa: CASSPQPTGGGYTF
d_call: TRBD1; j_call: TRBJ2-7; v_call: TRBV6-6; clone_size: .; cdr3_nt: TGTGCCAGCAGTTCCGGGACAGGGCTTCCCCGAGGGTACTTC; cdr3_aa: CASSSGTGLPRGYF
d_call: .; j_call: TRBJ1-2; v_call: TRBV19; clone_size: .; cdr3_nt: TGTGCCAGTAGTACCCCCGGCAGGGCCCGTAACTATGGCTACACCTTC; cdr3_aa: CASSTPGRARNYGYTF
d_call: TRBD1; j_call: TRBJ1-3; v_call: TRBV5-1; clone_size: .; cdr3_nt: TGCGCCAGCACCCTACAGGGGGCCTCTGGAAACACCATATATTTT; cdr3_aa: CASTLQGASGNTIYF
d_call: TRBD1; j_call: TRBJ1-1; v_call: TRBV29-1; clone_size: .; cdr3_nt: TGCAGCGTCTCACCAGGGGGCACTGAAGCTTTCTTT; cdr3_aa: CSVSPGGTEAFF
d_call: .; j_call: TRBJ2-2; v_call: TRBV5-1; clone_size: .; cdr3_nt: TGCGCCAGCAGCTTTTCCGGGGCGAACACCGGGGAGCTGTTTTTT; cdr3_aa: CASSFSGANTGELFF
d_call: .; j_call: TRBJ2-3; v_call: TRBV7-2; clone_size: .; cdr3_nt: TGTGCCAGCAGCCCCCAAGATACGCAGTATTTT; cdr3_aa: CASSPQDTQYF
d_call: .; j_call: TRBJ2-7; v_call: TRBV27; clone_size: .; cdr3_nt: TGTGCCAGCAGTTTAGGGACTGGCTACGAGCAGTACTTC; cdr3_aa: CASSLGTGYEQYF
d_call: .; j_call: TRBJ2-1; v_call: TRBV7-9; clone_size: .; cdr3_nt: TGTGCCAGCAGCCCCGGCGGATATGAGCAGTTCTTC; cdr3_aa: CASSPGGYEQFF
d_call: .; j_call: TRBJ2-7; v_call: TRBV27; clone_size: .; cdr3_nt: TGTGCCAGCAGTCGTGGGGGGGAGCAGTACTTC; cdr3_aa: CASSRGGEQYF
d_call: .; j_call: TRBJ1-4; v_call: TRBV6-6; clone_size: .; cdr3_nt: TGTGCCAGCAGTTACTCGAAGGCAGGGGACGAAAAACTGTTTTTT; cdr3_aa: CASSYSKAGDEKLFF
d_call: .; j_call: TRBJ1-3; v_call: TRBV7-9; clone_size: few; cdr3_nt: TGTGCCAGCAGTGAGGACGGAGGGAAATCTGGAAACACCATATATTTT; cdr3_aa: CASSEDGGKSGNTIYF
d_call: TRBD1; j_call: TRBJ1-2; v_call: TRBV6-6; clone_size: .; cdr3_nt: TGTGCCAGCACCTTGGGCAGGGGGCAGAGGTCGCGGGGCTACACCTTC; cdr3_aa: CASTLGRGQRSRGYTF
d_call: .; j_call: TRBJ2-1; v_call: TRBV10-2; clone_size: few; cdr3_nt: TGCGCCAGCAGCGACAATGAGCAGTTCTTC; cdr3_aa: CASSDNEQFF
d_call: .; j_call: TRBJ2-7; v_call: TRBV20-1; clone_size: .; cdr3_nt: TGCAGTGCTACGGACAATTACGAGCAGTACTTC; cdr3_aa: CSATDNYEQYF
d_call: .; j_call: TRBJ2-7; v_call: TRBV9; clone_size: .; cdr3_nt: TGTGCCAGCAGCGTAGTCGCTGATTCCTACGAGCAGTACTTC; cdr3_aa: CASSVVADSYEQYF
d_call: TRBD2; j_call: TRBJ2-1; v_call: TRBV5-4; clone_size: once; cdr3_nt: TGTGCCAGCAGCTCCCTGTCTAGCGGGGACGGGTACAATGAGCAGTTCTTC; cdr3_aa: CASSSLSSGDGYNEQFF
d_call: TRBD1; j_call: TRBJ2-2; v_call: TRBV4-1; clone_size: .; cdr3_nt: TGCGCCAGCAGCCAAGAGGGGTATAGGGACAGGGGGTTTTGGGAGCTGTTTTTT; cdr3_aa: CASSQEGYRDRGFWELFF
d_call: .; j_call: TRBJ1-1; v_call: TRBV18; clone_size: .; cdr3_nt: TGTGCCAGCTCACAAGAGGTAGGGAACACTGAAGCTTTCTTT; cdr3_aa: CASSQEVGNTEAFF
d_call: .; j_call: TRBJ1-5; v_call: TRBV5-8; clone_size: few; cdr3_nt: TGTGCCAGCAGCTTGGGGCGGACCGGGGGTCAGCCCCAGCATTTT; cdr3_aa: CASSLGRTGGQPQHF
d_call: TRBD2; j_call: TRBJ2-7; v_call: TRBV6-6; clone_size: .; cdr3_nt: TGTGCCAGCAGAAGGGAGGGGCTTCCCTACGAGCAGTACTTC; cdr3_aa: CASRREGLPYEQYF
d_call: .; j_call: TRBJ2-1; v_call: TRBV30; clone_size: few; cdr3_nt: TGTGCCTCCACAAGGCTAGACGAGCAGTTCTTC; cdr3_aa: CASTRLDEQFF
d_call: TRBD1; j_call: TRBJ1-2; v_call: TRBV15; clone_size: few; cdr3_nt: TGTGCCACCAGCAGCAGACAGGGAGCTAACTATGGCTACACCTTC; cdr3_aa: CATSSRQGANYGYTF
d_call: .; j_call: TRBJ2-2; v_call: TRBV4-1; clone_size: .; cdr3_nt: TGCGCCAGCAGCCAAGAGGTCGGTCAGGGGTGGGAGCTGTTTTTT; cdr3_aa: CASSQEVGQGWELFF
d_call: .; j_call: TRBJ2-3; v_call: TRBV5-1; clone_size: .; cdr3_nt: TGCGCCAGCAGGGATGAGGTTTTAGGAGATACGCAGTATTTT; cdr3_aa: CASRDEVLGDTQYF
d_call: .; j_call: TRBJ2-7; v_call: TRBV2; clone_size: .; cdr3_nt: TGTGCCAGCAGGGGAGTCCGTTCGGAGCAGTACTTC; cdr3_aa: CASRGVRSEQYF
d_call: .; j_call: TRBJ2-3; v_call: TRBV25-1; clone_size: .; cdr3_nt: TGTGCCAGCAGTGAAGGTAGCGGCCTGGGGGATACGCAGTATTTT; cdr3_aa: CASSEGSGLGDTQYF
d_call: .; j_call: TRBJ1-5; v_call: TRBV27; clone_size: .; cdr3_nt: TGTGCCAGCAGTCTCGGACAGAGCAATCAGCCCCAGCATTTT; cdr3_aa: CASSLGQSNQPQHF
d_call: .; j_call: TRBJ1-5; v_call: TRBV15; clone_size: .; cdr3_nt: TGCGCCACCCGAGGGCTCAGAGGGATCGATCAGCCCCAGCATTTT; cdr3_aa: CATRGLRGIDQPQHF
d_call: TRBD1; j_call: TRBJ1-2; v_call: TRBV6-6; clone_size: .; cdr3_nt: TGTGCCAGCAGAGGGACAGGGGAATTTAGTGGCTACACCTTC; cdr3_aa: CASRGTGEFSGYTF
d_call: .; j_call: TRBJ2-7; v_call: TRBV10-2; clone_size: .; cdr3_nt: TGCGCCACCGGACTACAATCCTACGAGCAGTACTTC; cdr3_aa: CATGLQSYEQYF
d_call: .; j_call: TRBJ1-1; v_call: TRBV15; clone_size: .; cdr3_nt: TGTGCCACCAGCGGGCGGCGGGGGCGAAGAACTGAAGCTTTCTTT; cdr3_aa: CATSGRRGRRTEAFF
d_call: .; j_call: TRBJ2-4; v_call: TRBV2; clone_size: few; cdr3_nt: TGTGCCAGCAGTGAACGGGGTCCGAACATTCAGTACTTC; cdr3_aa: CASSERGPNIQYF
d_call: TRBD1; j_call: TRBJ1-3; v_call: TRBV19; clone_size: .; cdr3_nt: TGTGCCAGCCTGCCCCCCGGGACAGGGGTCGGAAACACCATATATTTT; cdr3_aa: CASLPPGTGVGNTIYF
d_call: .; j_call: TRBJ1-1; v_call: TRBV27; clone_size: .; cdr3_nt: TGTGCCAGCAGTTTAGTTGAGGGGGGGTCAGCTTTCTTT; cdr3_aa: CASSLVEGGSAFF
d_call: .; j_call: TRBJ1-3; v_call: TRBV27; clone_size: .; cdr3_nt: TGTGCCAGCAGTCCCTCATTGACAGAGTCAATATATTTT; cdr3_aa: CASSPSLTESIYF
d_call: .; j_call: TRBJ1-5; v_call: TRBV2; clone_size: .; cdr3_nt: TGTGCCAGCAGCTCGCAGTACAATCAGCCCCAGCATTTT; cdr3_aa: CASSSQYNQPQHF
d_call: .; j_call: TRBJ2-7; v_call: TRBV13; clone_size: .; cdr3_nt: TGTGCCAGCAGCTTAGGCGGGGGATCCGCCTACGAGCAGTACTTC; cdr3_aa: CASSLGGGSAYEQYF
d_call: TRBD2; j_call: TRBJ2-7; v_call: TRBV7-2; clone_size: .; cdr3_nt: TGTGCCAGCAGCTTTGGCGGGGGAGGGTACGAGCAGTACTTC; cdr3_aa: CASSFGGGGYEQYF
d_call: .; j_call: TRBJ1-2; v_call: TRBV7-2; clone_size: .; cdr3_nt: TGTGCCAGCAGCTTTGGAGGGGCTAACTATGGCTACACCTTC; cdr3_aa: CASSFGGANYGYTF
d_call: .; j_call: TRBJ2-7; v_call: TRBV5-1; clone_size: .; cdr3_nt: TGCGCCAGCAGTCCTCGGCCCGATTACGAGCGGTACTTC; cdr3_aa: CASSPRPDYERYF
d_call: .; j_call: TRBJ1-5; v_call: TRBV15; clone_size: .; cdr3_nt: TGTGCCACCAGCAGAGATCTTAGGCCGGAGCAGCCCCAGCATTTT; cdr3_aa: CATSRDLRPEQPQHF
d_call: .; j_call: TRBJ1-3; v_call: TRBV10-3; clone_size: once; cdr3_nt: TGTGCCATCAGTGGTGGTCAAACGGACACCATATATTTT; cdr3_aa: CAISGGQTDTIYF
d_call: TRBD1; j_call: TRBJ1-1; v_call: TRBV13; clone_size: .; cdr3_nt: TGTGCCAGCACCCGCAGGGGGCTGACTGAAGCTTTCTTT; cdr3_aa: CASTRRGLTEAFF
d_call: TRBD1; j_call: TRBJ2-7; v_call: TRBV5-8; clone_size: .; cdr3_nt: TGTGCCAGCAGCTTTTTTTTGGGGACAGGGGAGGACGAGCAGTACTTC; cdr3_aa: CASSFFLGTGEDEQYF
d_call: .; j_call: TRBJ1-2; v_call: TRBV6-1; clone_size: few; cdr3_nt: TGTGCCAGCAGTGAAAGAGGAGCCTCCTATGGCTACACCTTC; cdr3_aa: CASSERGASYGYTF
d_call: .; j_call: TRBJ2-2; v_call: TRBV10-2; clone_size: .; cdr3_nt: TGCGCCAGCTGTATTGGAGGGGTTAACACCGGGGAGCTGTTTTTT; cdr3_aa: CASCIGGVNTGELFF
d_call: TRBD2; j_call: TRBJ2-3; v_call: TRBV7-9; clone_size: .; cdr3_nt: TGTGCCAGCAGCGCGGGGGGCCTTACGCAGTATTTT; cdr3_aa: CASSAGGLTQYF
d_call: .; j_call: TRBJ2-7; v_call: TRBV5-1; clone_size: .; cdr3_nt: TGCGCCAGCAGCCCAGGGTGGAAGAACTCCTACGAGCAGTACTTC; cdr3_aa: CASSPGWKNSYEQYF
d_call: .; j_call: TRBJ1-1; v_call: TRBV16; clone_size: few; cdr3_nt: TGTGCCAGCAGCCAAGGACGGGAAAAAGCTTTCTTT; cdr3_aa: CASSQGREKAFF
d_call: TRBD1; j_call: TRBJ1-1; v_call: TRBV7-8; clone_size: few; cdr3_nt: TGTGCCAGCAGCCAAGGGGACAGGGACACTGAAGCTTTCTTT; cdr3_aa: CASSQGDRDTEAFF
d_call: TRBD1; j_call: TRBJ1-2; v_call: TRBV6-6; clone_size: few; cdr3_nt: TGTGCCAGCAGTTACGATATGGACAGGGGCTATGGCTACACCTTC; cdr3_aa: CASSYDMDRGYGYTF
d_call: .; j_call: TRBJ2-7; v_call: TRBV29-1; clone_size: .; cdr3_nt: TGCAGCGTTGTTCAAACCTACGAGCAGTACTTC; cdr3_aa: CSVVQTYEQYF
d_call: TRBD1; j_call: TRBJ1-1; v_call: TRBV6-1; clone_size: .; cdr3_nt: TGTGCCAGCAGCAGACAGGGGCCCACTGAAGCTTTCTTT; cdr3_aa: CASSRQGPTEAFF
d_call: TRBD2; j_call: TRBJ2-2; v_call: TRBV2; clone_size: .; cdr3_nt: TGTGCCAGCAGTCCCCCCGGACTAGCGGGGGTGAACACCGGGGAGCTGTTTTTT; cdr3_aa: CASSPPGLAGVNTGELFF